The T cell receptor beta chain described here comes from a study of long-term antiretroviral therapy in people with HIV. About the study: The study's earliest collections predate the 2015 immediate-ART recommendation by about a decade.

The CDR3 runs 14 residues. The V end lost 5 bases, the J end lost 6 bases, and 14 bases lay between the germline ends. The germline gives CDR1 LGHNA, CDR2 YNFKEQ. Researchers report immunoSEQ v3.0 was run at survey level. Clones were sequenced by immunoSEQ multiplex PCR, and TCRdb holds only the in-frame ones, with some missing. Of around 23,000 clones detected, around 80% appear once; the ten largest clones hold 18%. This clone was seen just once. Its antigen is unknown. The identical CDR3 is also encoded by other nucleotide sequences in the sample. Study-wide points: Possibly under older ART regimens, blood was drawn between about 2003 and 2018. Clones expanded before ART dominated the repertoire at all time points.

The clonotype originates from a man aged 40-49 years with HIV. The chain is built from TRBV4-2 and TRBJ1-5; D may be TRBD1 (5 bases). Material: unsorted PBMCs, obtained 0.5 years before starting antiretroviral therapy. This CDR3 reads CASSSLGGSQPQHF. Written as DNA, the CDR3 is TGTGCCAGCAGCTCCCTGGGGGGTAGTCAGCCCCAGCATTTT.